Sequencing of this T cell receptor beta chain was carried out in a study of shared clonotypes between healthy human individuals (TCRdb year 2020). Background for the entire study: The cohort comprised a couple of women and a few men aged 18 to 49 years. Between about 0.8 and 9 billion PBMCs per donor were obtained by leukapheresis. For each donor, CD4 naive and CD4 memory were each given three plates, CD8 naive was given two plates, and CD8 memory was given one plate. Blood TCR repertoires of about 5 healthy adults were deeply sequenced to estimate repertoire size and the extent of clonotype sharing between individuals. Different laboratories and diverse techniques were used to prepare libraries and sequence TCR repertoires, to increase sequencing depth and limit assay-specific biases.

Turning to this clone: The antigen this receptor binds is unknown. Per-base qualities were not stored, and no clone one base away is much larger.

Trimming costs V 5 bases and J 8 bases, and their ends lie 18 bases apart. The CDR3 spans 15 residues, from the cysteine through the phenylalanine. Left in the record is the CDR3 DNA by itself, 45 bases read in frame from the first base. The germline V gene provides CDR1 SGHTA and CDR2 FQGTGA. Findings and caveats that apply to the study as a whole: Naive subsets generally had larger estimated clonotype richness than memory subsets. Sampling was limited to blood, and TCR repertoires in tissue likely differ from TCR repertoires in blood. When a few donors were compared, the shared fraction of clonotypes was about 5.4% for naive CD4, 3.5% to 4% for naive CD8, roughly 2.3% for memory CD4, and around 0.37% for memory CD8. Compared with non-shared clonotypes, clonotypes shared by all four sorted-subset donors had higher generation probabilities. Pairwise subsampling led to the expectation that sequencing depth would affect the degree of clonotype sharing among donors. The genetic and exposure-history diversity represented was limited by the small number of donors. Even with the large sequencing depth, rarefaction of the sorted-subset datasets indicated that sequencing was incomplete.

For the CD8 naive samples, CD45RO-negative cells were positively selected for CCR7, yielding a CD45RA+CCR7+ population from which TemRA cells were excluded. Donors were healthy HIV-negative adults with no recently reported acute infections or vaccinations. All donors were Caucasian adults living in Nashville, Tennessee, USA. Blood was obtained by leukapheresis, after which PBMCs were separated by Ficoll-Histopaque density gradient centrifugation and cryopreserved in liquid nitrogen vapor phase. Analytical flow cytometry was used to check the purity and quantity of each magnetically sorted T cell population. From each sorted fraction, genomic DNA was isolated and quantified by UV absorbance on a Nanodrop 2000c. Using the deep immunoSEQ assay, multiplex PCR amplified TCR CDR3 regions from genomic DNA. Extracted genomic DNA from each cell subset was spread evenly across all wells of several immunoSEQ 96-well plates, with each plate serving as a replicate. For sorted subsets, roughly 200 ng of genomic DNA, equivalent to 30,000 or so T cell genomes, went into each replicate PCR. Purified libraries were quantified with a Qubit 3.0 fluorometer, sized on a Bioanalyzer 2100, and re-quantified with the KAPA Library Quantification kit. Each immunoSEQ 96-well plate was sequenced on its own single-read 150-cycle Illumina NextSeq 550 flow cell. The study's processing was this. The immunoSEQ output contained only junctional sequences without quality scores, so filtering could not match that applied to full-length reads. To assign V/J genes and CDR3, sequences were annotated against IMGT germline references using PyIR, a Python wrapper for IgBLAST v1.9. Any read was removed if the V/J assignment was weak (E-value above 1e-6), the CDR3 was missing, or the read contained stop codons, out-of-frame junctions, or ambiguous translated residues. V3J clonotypes were defined as sequences sharing an identical inferred V gene, J gene, and CDR3 amino acid sequence. Percentage overlap between repertoires was computed as shared unique clonotypes divided by the size of the smaller repertoire. Richness of each repertoire was evaluated using RTK rarefaction, the Chao1 estimator, and Recon v2.1 estimates of unobserved clonotypes. OLGA was used to compute generation probabilities for all TCRbeta clonotypes that the gDNA method yielded from a few donors. TCRdb took this table from immuneACCESS and kept in-frame rearrangements with V and J called. Such tables lack part of the clones; where checked against another copy, unresolved V genes explain under half of the gap, and the rest is unexplained. That table furnishes V, J and clone size, whereas the DNA furnished D and trimming. The sample table lists approximately 2,200,000 clones, about 93% of them with a count of one. More than 1.5% of the sample is taken by the ten largest.

The chain is made from TRBV7-3 and TRBJ1-4, and the D gene may be TRBD1, 5 bases matching. This TCR was sampled from a man between 18 and 35 years old in good health. Some clones in this sample may be carry-over from other donors' samples. Sequenced sample: naive CD8+ T cells from PBMCs. In the paper's terms, the cell subset or site label means: CD45RA+CCR7+. The sequence in DNA is TGTGCCAGCAGCCCCACCGGCAGGGCGAGCGAAAAACTGTTTTTT. This sequence encodes CASSPTGRASEKLFF. The CDR3 plus the reference TRBV7-3 and TRBJ1-4 genes for the other parts give the full variable domain: GAGVSQTPSNKVTEKGKYVELRCDPISGHTALYWYRQSLGQGPEFLIYFQGTGAADDSGLPNDRFFAVRPEGSVSTLKIQRTERGDSAVYLCASSPTGRASEKLFFGSGTQLSVL.